The next 15 T cell receptor beta chains were all read from a single sample in a study of shared clonotypes between healthy human individuals. Naivety among CD8 cells was defined by CD45RO negativity and positive CCR7 selection, thereby excluding terminally differentiated effector memory CD45RA+ cells. Libraries were prepared by immunoSEQ multiplex PCR; TCRdb keeps only in-frame clonotypes and omits some of them. The sample includes some 2 million clones, about 95% of them seen just once. The sequencing sample was made of naive CD8+ T cells sorted from blood. These receptors originate from a young man in good health.

The chain links TRBV27 to TRBJ1-4; no clear D gene. V lost 0 bases and J 4 bases, leaving 9 bases between the germline ends. This CDR3 has 15 residues. CDR1 and CDR2 (germline): MNHEY, SMNVEV (reference sequence). Here the CDR3 DNA reads TGTGCCAGCAGTTTATCTGTAGCCCTTAATGAAAAACTGTTTTTT. Translated, it gives CASSLSVALNEKLFF.

This chain uses TRBV12-5 with TRBJ2-7, with TRBD2 identical over 14 bases. Germline V gene sequence: CDR1 LGHNT, CDR2 FRNRAP. The V gene end was trimmed by 4 bases and the J gene end by 7 bases; junction bases not matched to a gene: 12. The CDR3 has 17 residues. This CDR3 reads CASGSPGLAGVGLEQYF. CDR3 nucleotides: TGTGCTAGTGGTTCTCCGGGACTAGCGGGAGTTGGTCTGGAGCAGTACTTC.

The rearrangement joins TRBV4-2 to TRBJ2-3, with 12 bases that match TRBD2. Germline V CDR1 and CDR2: LGHNA, YNFKEQ. This CDR3 contains 19 residues. V dropped 2 bases and J dropped 0; count of bases not matched to a gene: 9. CDR3 sequence (DNA): TGTGCCAGCAGCCAAACAGAGCTAGCGGGAGGGCCAAGCACAGATACGCAGTATTTT. This encodes CASSQTELAGGPSTDTQYF.

This clone was seen a single time. The chain uses TRBV11-3 and TRBJ2-3; D ambiguous. The CDR3 spans 14 residues. Germline V CDR1 and CDR2: SGHNT, YENEEA. Deletions cut 0 bases from V and 0 bases from J, with 4 bases between. The DNA of the CDR3 is TGTGCCAGCAGCTTAGATGGAAGCACAGATACGCAGTATTTT. It translates to CASSLDGSTDTQYF.

This clone was observed a single time. The CDR3 bases are TGTGCCAGCAGCTTAGGGGGAGGGGCCGGAAACACCATATATTTT. Its translation is CASSLGGGAGNTIYF. The genes are TRBV7-8 and TRBJ1-3; D might be TRBD1 (5 bases). From germline, CDR1 is SGHVS and CDR2 FQNEAQ. The CDR3 runs to 15 residues. Trimming stripped 1 base from V and 4 bases from J, with 11 bases between.

This clone was counted a single time. The chain couples TRBV11-2 to TRBJ2-7; tentative D call: TRBD2 (6 bases). Trimming pared 5 bases from V and 3 bases from J, leaving 17 bases between. This CDR3 has 15 amino acids. Germline CDR1 and CDR2: SGHAT and FQNNGV. This chain's CDR3 is CASSLAGPSLYEQYF. The DNA for the CDR3 is TGTGCCAGCAGCCTCGCGGGGCCCTCCCTCTACGAGCAGTACTTC.

The chain recombines TRBV11-1 with TRBJ2-1, with D perhaps matching TRBD1 (5 bases). Germline-derived CDR1 and CDR2 are SGHAT and FQDESV (reference sequence). Trimming took 5 bases from V and 13 from J, leaving 15 bases between them. The CDR3 runs 12 residues. As DNA, the CDR3 is TGTGCCAGCAGCCCCGGACACCTAGGACAGTTCTTC. It is translated as CASSPGHLGQFF.

This clone was seen a single time. The chain joins TRBV28 to TRBJ2-7, with 8 positions matching TRBD1. The V and J ends lost 2 bases and 1 base, in that order; junction bases with no gene match: 13. CDR3 length: 18 residues. The germline V gene has CDR1 MDHEN and CDR2 SYDVKM. CDR3: CASSLPIMTGDQSYEQYF. The CDR3 DNA follows: TGTGCCAGCAGTTTACCTATTATGACAGGGGATCAATCCTACGAGCAGTACTTC.

The rearrangement joins TRBV6-6 to TRBJ1-5; D is possibly TRBD1 (5 bases). V was clipped by 8 bases and J by 1 base, with 12 bases between them. The length of the CDR3 is 14 residues. Germline-derived CDR1 and CDR2 are MNHNY and SVGAGI (reference sequence). The CDR3, as DNA: TGTGCCAGCCTAGGGGCGGTGAGCAATCAGCCCCAGCATTTT. Its translation is CASLGAVSNQPQHF.

The V gene is TRBV19, the J gene TRBJ2-7; 11 positions match TRBD1. With V trimmed by 5 bases and J by 3 bases, 6 bases remained unmatched. Germline values: CDR1 LNHDA, CDR2 SQIVND (reference sequence). The CDR3 totals 15 residues. The CDR3: CASSPAGTGGYEQYF. The CDR3 bases are TGTGCCAGTAGTCCCGCCGGGACAGGGGGCTACGAGCAGTACTTC.

The chain joins TRBV15 to TRBJ2-7; D gene ambiguous. The V end was cut by 3 bases, the J end by 2 bases, with 11 bases between. There are 14 residues in the CDR3. Germline CDR1 is LNHNV and CDR2 is YYDKDF (reference sequence). CDR3 sequence (DNA): TGTGCCACCAGCAGGGCCCACATTGCCTACGAGCAGTACTTC. Translating gives CATSRAHIAYEQYF.

This clone came up once. This chain connects TRBV13 to TRBJ2-3, with TRBD1 matching 7 bases. The CDR3 consists of 13 residues. Germline lookup yields CDR1 PRHDT and CDR2 FYEKMQ (reference sequence). Trimming removed 5 bases from V and 4 bases from J; junction bases left unmatched: 3. The CDR3 nucleotides are TGTGCCAGCAGCACGGACAGGCCAGATACGCAGTATTTT. Translation: CASSTDRPDTQYF.

With regard to this clone: Distinct nucleotide sequences in the sample also encode this CDR3. V usage is TRBV6-5 and J usage is TRBJ2-2; no reliable D call. Trimming removed 2 bases from V and 6 bases from J, with 7 bases in between. The CDR3 spans 13 residues. CDR1 and CDR2 (germline): MNHEY, SVGAGI. CDR3 DNA: TGTGCCAGCAGTTACGGCAGCCCCGGGGAGCTGTTTTTT. As protein: CASSYGSPGELFF.

J is TRBJ2-5 and V is TRBV5-1, with D possibly called TRBD1 or TRBD2 (5 bases each). CDR1 SGHRS and CDR2 YFSETQ come from the germline V gene. The CDR3 is 13 amino acids. With 4 bases removed from V and 4 bases from J, the gap between germline ends came to 11 bases. The DNA of the CDR3 is TGCGCCAGCAGCCCTGAGGGACCAGAGACCCAGTACTTC. Amino acids: CASSPEGPETQYF. Full variable domain (outside the CDR3, taken from reference TRBV5-1 and TRBJ2-5): KAGVTQTPRYLIKTRGQQVTLSCSPISGHRSVSWYQQTPGQGLQFLFEYFSETQRNKGNFPGRFSGRQFSNSRSEMNVSTLELGDSALYLCASSPEGPETQYFGPGTRLLVL.

The rearrangement joins TRBV5-6 to TRBJ1-5; no clear D gene. Germline lookup yields CDR1 SGHDT and CDR2 YYEEEE. The CDR3 loop spans 13 amino acids. V lost 4 bases to trimming and J lost 5 bases, with 10 bases between them. The CDR3 here is CASSPGWDQPQHF. CDR3 in DNA: TGTGCCAGCAGCCCAGGTTGGGATCAGCCCCAGCATTTT.